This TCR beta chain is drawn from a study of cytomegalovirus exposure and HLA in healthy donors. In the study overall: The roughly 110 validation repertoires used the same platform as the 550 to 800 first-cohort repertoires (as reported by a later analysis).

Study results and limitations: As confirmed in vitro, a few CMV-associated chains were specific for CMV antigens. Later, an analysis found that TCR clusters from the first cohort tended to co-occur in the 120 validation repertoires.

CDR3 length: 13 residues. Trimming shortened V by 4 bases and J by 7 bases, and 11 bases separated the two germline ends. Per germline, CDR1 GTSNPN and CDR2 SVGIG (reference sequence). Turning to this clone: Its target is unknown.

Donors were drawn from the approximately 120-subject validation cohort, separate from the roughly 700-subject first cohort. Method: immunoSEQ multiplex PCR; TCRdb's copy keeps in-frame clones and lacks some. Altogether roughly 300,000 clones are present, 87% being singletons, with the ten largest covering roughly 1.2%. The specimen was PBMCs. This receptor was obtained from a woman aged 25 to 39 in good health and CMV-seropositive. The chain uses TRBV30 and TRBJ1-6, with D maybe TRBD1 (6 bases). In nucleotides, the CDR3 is TGTGCCTGGAAGGCAGGGGAGAATTCACCCCTCCACTTT. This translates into CAWKAGENSPLHF.